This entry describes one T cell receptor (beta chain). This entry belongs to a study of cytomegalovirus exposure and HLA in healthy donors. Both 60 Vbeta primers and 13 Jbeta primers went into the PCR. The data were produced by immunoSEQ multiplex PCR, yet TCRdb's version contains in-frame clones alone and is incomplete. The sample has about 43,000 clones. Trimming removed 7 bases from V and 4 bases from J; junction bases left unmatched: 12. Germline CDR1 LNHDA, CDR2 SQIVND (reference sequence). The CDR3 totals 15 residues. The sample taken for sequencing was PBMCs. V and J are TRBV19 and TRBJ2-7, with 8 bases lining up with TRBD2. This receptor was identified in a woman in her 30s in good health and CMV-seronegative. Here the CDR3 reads CASMGGAGGAYEQYF. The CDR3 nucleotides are TGTGCCAGTATGGGTGGCGCGGGAGGTGCTTACGAGCAGTACTTC.